This T cell receptor beta chain was identified during a study of blood T cell repertoires in COVID-19. Study summary: T cells, B-cell-depleted T cells, or PBMCs supplied cDNA or gDNA.

The table lists this clone with a count of one. From germline, CDR1 is MNHNY and CDR2 SVGAGI (reference sequence). J gave up 5 bases and V 0 bases, and 8 bases lay outside the gene matches. The CDR3 covers 16 residues. Per the original methods: The authors estimated nucleated cell counts from reference gene primer amplification. Clones were sequenced by immunoSEQ multiplex PCR, and TCRdb holds only the in-frame ones, with some missing. The V and J calls and the clone size are those of that table, but D and trimming were determined from the DNA. This sample yields 300,000 to 450,000 clones, of which about 87% are seen a single time; 10% belongs to the top ten.

The chain has TRBV6-6 and TRBJ1-1; 8 bases align to TRBD1. The sample consisted of peripheral blood. This TCR came from a woman in her 30s with COVID-19, enrolled during active disease. This chain's CDR3 is CASSYSPAQGATEAFF. The CDR3 DNA follows: TGTGCCAGCAGTTACTCCCCCGCCCAGGGGGCGACTGAAGCTTTCTTT.